These 12 T cell receptor beta chains share one sample of origin, sequenced in a study of CD8+ T cells in alopecia areata. RNA was extracted and reverse transcribed into cDNA as the sequencing template. Profiling relied on immunoSEQ multiplex PCR, and the TCRdb table lists in-frame clones only, not all of them. The sample lists fewer than 250,000 clones, roughly 60% occurring once. Treatment denoted: oral pan-JAK inhibitor, 5-10 mg twice daily. The sequencing used CD4+ T cells sorted from blood, collected at week 24, from a patient treated with tofacitinib. These receptor sequences come from a human donor with alopecia areata.

With regard to this clone: Other DNA sequences from this sample encode an identical CDR3 as well. J is TRBJ1-1 and V is TRBV7-9; tentatively, D is TRBD1 (5 bases). The V end was cut by 1 base, the J end by 8 bases, with 5 bases between. This CDR3 contains 11 residues. Germline values: CDR1 SEHNR, CDR2 FQNEAQ (reference sequence). This chain's CDR3 is CASSLGGEAFF. In DNA, the CDR3 is TGTGCCAGCAGCTTAGGGGGCGAAGCTTTCTTT.

The genes are TRBV27 and TRBJ1-5, with 9 positions matching TRBD1. This CDR3 has 15 residues. J was trimmed by 2 bases and V by 6 bases; bases with no gene match: 5. Germline V CDR1 and CDR2: MNHEY, SMNVEV (reference sequence). The CDR3 DNA reads as TGTGCCAGCAGCCCCAGGACAGGGGGCAATCAGCCCCAGCATTTT. This codes for CASSPRTGGNQPQHF.

The rearrangement joins TRBV18 to TRBJ2-7; 10 bases are shared with TRBD1. With V trimmed by 6 bases and J by 4 bases, 3 bases remained unmatched. There are 13 residues in the CDR3. Germline CDR1 and CDR2: KGHSH and LQKENI. This chain's CDR3 is CASSRDRGYEQYF. CDR3 bases: TGTGCCAGCTCCCGGGACAGGGGTTACGAGCAGTACTTC.

V is TRBV2 and J is TRBJ2-3, with 7 bases that match TRBD2. Unmatched junction bases numbered 2, after V lost 7 bases and J lost 1 base. CDR1 SNHLY and CDR2 FYNNEI come from the germline V gene. The CDR3 is 13 amino acids. CDR3 sequence reads: CASNRGGTDTQYF. Written as DNA, the CDR3 is TGTGCCAGCAACCGGGGGGGCACAGATACGCAGTATTTT.

This rearrangement joins TRBV9 to TRBJ2-1, with 12 positions matching TRBD2. Looked up from germline, CDR1 is SGDLS and CDR2 is YYNGEE. V lost 10 bases, J lost 7 bases, and 18 bases stayed unmatched. The CDR3 consists of 17 residues. The CDR3 here is CASQREASGGVRNEQFF. The CDR3 DNA follows: TGTGCCTCCCAGCGAGAGGCTAGCGGGGGGGTCCGTAATGAGCAGTTCTTC.

V is TRBV15 and J is TRBJ2-4; D may correspond to TRBD1 or TRBD2 (5 bases each). From germline, CDR1 is LNHNV and CDR2 YYDKDF (reference sequence). V lost 0 bases and J 2 bases, leaving 11 bases between the germline ends. This CDR3 has 16 amino acids. CDR3 sequence reads: CATSRDSGRTKNIQYF. The CDR3 nucleotides are TGTGCCACCAGCAGAGATTCGGGGCGCACCAAAAACATTCAGTACTTC.

J is TRBJ2-3 and V is TRBV30, with D tentatively TRBD2 (5 bases). CDR1 is GTSNPN and CDR2 is SVGIG in the germline V gene (reference sequence). The CDR3 consists of 12 residues. Trimming removed 3 bases from V and 6 bases from J, with 10 bases in between. The CDR3 sequence: CAWRALGDTQYF. The CDR3 DNA follows: TGTGCCTGGAGGGCACTAGGCGATACGCAGTATTTT.

This chain joins TRBV29-1 and TRBJ1-1, with a tentative D call TRBD1 (6 bases). Trimming pared 5 bases from V and 1 base from J, leaving 17 bases between. The CDR3 spans 15 residues. CDR1 and CDR2 from the germline V gene are SQVTM and ANQGSEA. In DNA form, the CDR3 reads TGCAGCGTTTTAGAATTGGGACAACCGAACACTGAAGCTTTCTTT. It codes for CSVLELGQPNTEAFF.

The gene calls are TRBV29-1 and TRBJ1-1, with D unclear. Trimming took 4 bases from V and 2 from J, leaving 11 bases between them. CDR1 and CDR2 (germline): SQVTM, ANQGSEA. CDR3 length equals 13 residues. CDR3 sequence: CSVVVGVNTEAFF. CDR3 coding DNA: TGCAGCGTTGTAGTGGGAGTCAACACTGAAGCTTTCTTT.

The V call is TRBV12-5, the J call TRBJ1-5; weak D call: TRBD1 (5 bases). The CDR3 consists of 15 residues. Germline V gene sequence: CDR1 LGHNT, CDR2 FRNRAP. The ends were cut back, 9 bases at V and 1 base at J, with 16 bases in the middle. Here the CDR3 DNA reads TGTGCTAGCCAGCCGGGGCCAGGGAGCAATCAGCCCCAGCATTTT. It yields the protein CASQPGPGSNQPQHF.

V usage is TRBV18 and J usage is TRBJ2-5; D remains unclear. This CDR3 comprises 12 residues. Germline-derived CDR1 and CDR2 are KGHSH and LQKENI. V was shortened by 3 bases and J by 4 bases, with 6 bases between the two germline ends. Here the CDR3 DNA reads TGTGCCAGCTCACCGATGGCAGAGACCCAGTACTTC. The encoded protein is CASSPMAETQYF. Using reference TRBV18 and TRBJ2-5 for the parts outside the CDR3, the full variable domain is NAGVMQNPRHLVRRRGQEARLRCSPMKGHSHVYWYRQLPEEGLKFMVYLQKENIIDESGMPKERFSAEFPKEGPSILRIQQVVRGDSAAYFCASSPMAETQYFGPGTRLLVL.

V usage is TRBV30 and J usage is TRBJ2-2; D is perhaps TRBD1 (6 bases). Germline V gives CDR1 GTSNPN, CDR2 SVGIG (reference sequence). V lost 5 bases to trimming and J lost 4 bases, with 14 bases between them. This CDR3 spans 14 amino acids. This chain's CDR3 is CAWQRTALTGELFF. In DNA form, the CDR3 reads TGTGCCTGGCAACGGACAGCTCTCACCGGGGAGCTGTTTTTT.